This entry lists 17 T cell receptor beta chains sequenced from one sample in a study of T cell repertoires in cytomegalovirus infection. TCRdb re-derived calls from the reads in MiXCR, one entry per CDR3 protein. The sample holds hundreds of thousands of distinct CDR3 sequences; about 42% are singletons and the top ten take about 39%. For these receptors, no antigen is known. The sample here was cultured PBMCs, taken from culture after CMV antigen stimulation. The origin of the receptors is a human donor in good health (CMV status not recorded). Some clones in this sample may be carry-over from other donors' samples.

The chain couples TRBV12-5 to TRBJ2-1; TRBD2 matches 13 bases. The CDR3 is made up of 17 amino acids. Trimming removed 0 bases from V and 8 bases from J; junction bases left unmatched: 7. Germline V gene lookup returns CDR1 LGHNT and CDR2 FRNRAP. The CDR3 nucleotides are TGTGCTAGTGGTTTGGTACTCGGACTAGCGGGAGTCGATGAGCAGTTCTTC. This translates into CASGLVLGLAGVDEQFF.

In its sample, this clonotype was seen a few times. The junction departs from germline at one end; a sequencing error may be responsible. The J gene is TRBJ1-1, the V gene TRBV12-3 or TRBV12-4, with 7 bases that match TRBD1. The CDR3 is made up of 12 amino acids. CDR3 loop: CASSDSTGLELF. Written as DNA, the CDR3 is TGTGCCTCCTCAGACTCGACAGGGCTGGAATTATTT.

Only a few counts were recorded for this clonotype. The V call is TRBV4-2, the J call TRBJ2-3; a weak D match, TRBD1 (6 bases). The ends were cut back, 0 bases at V and 6 bases at J, with 19 bases in the middle. Germline V lookup: CDR1 LGHNA, CDR2 YNFKEQ. The CDR3 has 17 amino acids. The CDR3 is CASSQDPVGQLLDTQYF. The CDR3 region has the DNA TGTGCCAGCAGCCAAGATCCTGTCGGACAGCTTTTGGATACGCAGTATTTT.

This clonotype came up a few times. This rearrangement joins TRBV7-9 to TRBJ2-1; TRBD2 agrees at 9 bases. Trimming removed 5 bases from V and 0 bases from J; junction bases left unmatched: 11. CDR3 length equals 18 residues. The germline V gene encodes CDR1 SEHNR and CDR2 FQNEAQ (reference sequence). CDR3 bases: TGTGCCAGCAGCCTCCCCCCTAGCGGGGCAAGCTCCTACAATGAGCAGTTCTTC. It codes for CASSLPPSGASSYNEQFF. Based on the CDR3 plus reference TRBV7-9 and TRBJ2-1, the full variable domain is DTGVSQNPRHKITKRGQNVTFRCDPISEHNRLYWYRQTLGQGPEFLTYFQNEAQLEKSRLLSDRFSAERPKGSFSTLEIQRTEQGDSAMYLCASSLPPSGASSYNEQFFGPGTRLTVL.

The chain is built from TRBV10-3 and TRBJ2-5; either TRBD1 or TRBD2 may fit D (5 bases each). With 4 bases removed from V and 2 bases from J, the gap between germline ends came to 8 bases. CDR1 and CDR2 (germline): ENHRY, SYGVKD. The CDR3 is made up of 13 amino acids. The CDR3 loop is CAISGDGQETQYF. The CDR3 DNA reads as TGTGCCATCAGTGGGGACGGTCAAGAGACCCAGTACTTC.

A note on this clonotype: The conserved closing phenylalanine or tryptophan is absent in this CDR3, likely reflecting a read error. It is unclear where the CDR3 begins or ends on the DNA, so no DNA is shown, and the CDR3 is as TCRdb lists it. The chain is built from TRBV5-4 and TRBJ1-1; the table's D call, TRBD1, was not checked against the DNA. Germline lookup yields CDR1 SGHNT and CDR2 YYREEE (reference sequence). Counting both end residues, the CDR3 totals 12 amino acids. CDR3: CASSLATEPVEV.

The rearrangement uses TRBV4-1 and TRBJ1-5, with 8 bases lining up with TRBD1. The V gene end was trimmed by 1 base and the J gene end by 4 bases; junction bases not matched to a gene: 3. The germline CDR1 and CDR2 sequences are MGHRA and YSYEKL. The CDR3 loop spans 15 amino acids. Here the CDR3 DNA reads TGCGCCAGCAGCCAAGGACAGGGGTTGAATCAGCCCCAGCATTTT. Its translation is CASSQGQGLNQPQHF.

The chain uses TRBV25-1 and TRBJ2-2; TRBD1 might be the D (5 bases). V was trimmed by 1 base and J by 6 bases, leaving 9 bases between them. The CDR3 has 14 amino acids. Germline V gene sequence: CDR1 MGHDK, CDR2 SYGVNS. CDR3 DNA sequence: TGTGCCAGCAGTGAATTAGGGGATCCCGGGGAGCTGTTTTTT. Its protein is CASSELGDPGELFF.

This clonotype showed up just once. The chain links TRBV24-1 to TRBJ2-1; 9 bases are a match to TRBD1. This CDR3 is 14 amino acids long. With 12 bases clipped from V and 9 bases from J, the junction kept 14 bases outside the gene matches. Germline CDR1 is KGHDR and CDR2 is SFDVKD. CDR3 coding DNA: TGTGCCGCCGCCGGGGACAGGGAAGGCGCTGAGCAGTTCTTC. Protein product: CAAAGDREGAEQFF.

This clonotype was picked up one time. The rearrangement uses TRBV7-2 and TRBJ2-4; D possibly corresponds to TRBD2 (5 bases). This CDR3 contains 13 residues. The germline V and J ends were trimmed by 8 bases and 8 bases, with 16 bases remaining between them. Germline V gene lookup returns CDR1 SGHTA and CDR2 FQGNSA. CDR3 region: CASSRTPEDIQYF. The CDR3 DNA reads as TGTGCCAGCTCCCGGACCCCGGAGGACATTCAGTACTTC.

V and J are TRBV20-1 and TRBJ1-4, with TRBD1 as a possible D gene (5 bases). The ends were cut back, 0 bases at V and 10 bases at J, with 12 bases in the middle. Looked up from germline, CDR1 is DFQATT and CDR2 is SNEGSKA (reference sequence). The CDR3 length is 13 residues. CDR3 DNA: TGCAGTGCTAGAGATCAGGGACCAGGAAAACTGTTTTTT. Translated: CSARDQGPGKLFF.

Worth noting for this clonotype: One end of the junction is discordant with germline, which a read error may explain. The CDR3 protein is CASSGLAGDSYEQYF. The CDR3 DNA reads as TGTGCCAGCAGTGGACTAGCGGGGGACTCCTACGAGCAGTACTTT. This chain joins TRBV6-5 and TRBJ2-7; 13 bases line up with TRBD2. CDR3 length: 15 amino acids. The V gene's germline CDR1 is MNHEY and CDR2 SVGAGI.

The chain recombines TRBV4-1 with TRBJ1-2; the D gene is possibly TRBD1 (5 bases). CDR1 is MGHRA, CDR2 YSYEKL, per germline. The CDR3 is 12 residues long. Trimming pared 0 bases from V and 12 bases from J, leaving 11 bases between. CDR3 coding DNA: TGCGCCAGCAGCCAAGATCTGGGGGGAAACACCTTC. This sequence encodes CASSQDLGGNTF.

V gene TRBV5-1 combines with J gene TRBJ2-3; 7 bases agree with TRBD2. The junction had 12 bases not matched to a gene; V was cut back by 0 bases and J by 5 bases. This CDR3 spans 17 amino acids. Germline V gene lookup returns CDR1 SGHRS and CDR2 YFSETQ. The CDR3 sequence is CASSLVPSGRGEDTQYF. The CDR3 nucleotides read TGCGCCAGCAGCTTGGTCCCTAGCGGTAGAGGGGAAGATACGCAGTATTTT.

This clonotype has only a few counts. The rearrangement links TRBV6-1 to TRBJ2-5; 12 bases fit TRBD2. V was pared by 10 bases and J by 3 bases, with 6 bases of the junction left unmatched. Germline V lookup: CDR1 MNHNS, CDR2 SASEGT. The CDR3 extends over 14 amino acids. The CDR3: CATTLAGGKETQYF. The CDR3 DNA is TGTGCCACCACTCTAGCGGGGGGGAAAGAGACCCAGTACTTC.

This clonotype was detected only a few times. The chain combines TRBV7-2 with TRBJ2-5; tentatively, D is TRBD1 (6 bases). Germline CDR1 and CDR2: SGHTA and FQGNSA. Trimming stripped 0 bases from V and 4 bases from J, with 9 bases between. The CDR3 runs to 14 residues. The CDR3 region has the DNA TGTGCCAGCAGCTTAGCCGCAGGGGTAGAGACCCAGTACTTC. This encodes CASSLAAGVETQYF. Full variable domain (missing parts from reference TRBV7-2 and TRBJ2-5): GAGVSQSPSNKVTEKGKDVELRCDPISGHTALYWYRQSLGQGLEFLIYFQGNSAPDKSGLPSDRFSAERTGGSVSTLTIQRTQQEDSAVYLCASSLAAGVETQYFGPGTRLLVL.

This clonotype has more than one count but fewer than ten. This chain joins TRBV7-8 and TRBJ1-2; 7 nucleotides match TRBD1. Unmatched junction bases numbered 16, after V lost 4 bases and J lost 2 bases. In germline, CDR1 is SGHVS, CDR2 FQNEAQ. There are 18 residues in the CDR3. The DNA of the CDR3 is TGTGCCAGCAGCTCTCCGAAACAGGGGTGGGAAAAAAACTATGGCTACACCTTC. Translated: CASSSPKQGWEKNYGYTF.